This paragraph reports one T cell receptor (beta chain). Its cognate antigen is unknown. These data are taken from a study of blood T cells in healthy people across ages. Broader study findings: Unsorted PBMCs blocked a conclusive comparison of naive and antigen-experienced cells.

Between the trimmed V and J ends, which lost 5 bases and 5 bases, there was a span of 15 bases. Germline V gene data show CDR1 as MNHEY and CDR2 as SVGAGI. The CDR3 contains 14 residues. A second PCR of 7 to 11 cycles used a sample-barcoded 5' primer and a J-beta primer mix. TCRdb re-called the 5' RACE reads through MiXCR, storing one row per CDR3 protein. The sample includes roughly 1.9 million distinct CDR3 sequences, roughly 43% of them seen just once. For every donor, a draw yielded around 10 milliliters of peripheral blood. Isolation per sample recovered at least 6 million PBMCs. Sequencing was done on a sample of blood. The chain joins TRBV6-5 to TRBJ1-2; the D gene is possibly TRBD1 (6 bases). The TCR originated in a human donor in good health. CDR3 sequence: CASSRGGAGYGYTF. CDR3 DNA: TGTGCCAGCAGTCGCGGGGGCGCGGGTTATGGCTACACCTTC.